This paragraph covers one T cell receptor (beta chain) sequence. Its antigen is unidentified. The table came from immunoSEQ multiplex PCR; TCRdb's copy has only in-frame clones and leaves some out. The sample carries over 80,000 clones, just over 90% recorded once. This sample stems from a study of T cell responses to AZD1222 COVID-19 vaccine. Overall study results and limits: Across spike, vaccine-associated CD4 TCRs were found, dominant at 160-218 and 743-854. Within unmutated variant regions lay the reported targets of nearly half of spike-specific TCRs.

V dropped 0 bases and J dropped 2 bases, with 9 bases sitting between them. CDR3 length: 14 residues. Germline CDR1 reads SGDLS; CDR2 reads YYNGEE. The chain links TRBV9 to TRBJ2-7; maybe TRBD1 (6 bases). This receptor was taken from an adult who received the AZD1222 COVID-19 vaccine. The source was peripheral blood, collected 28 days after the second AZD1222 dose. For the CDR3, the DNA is TGTGCCAGCAGCGTAGGGACAGATCCCTACGAGCAGTACTTC. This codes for CASSVGTDPYEQYF.